This T cell receptor (beta chain) came from a study of blood T cell repertoires in COVID-19. Study in general: Specimens from acute and convalescent COVID-19 originated in the United States, Italy and Spain.

Source study methods: Using reference gene primer amplification, nucleated cell counts were estimated. The repertoire was sequenced with immunoSEQ multiplex PCR; TCRdb's copy has only in-frame clones and lacks some. Clone size and V and J calls were adopted from that table, with D and trimming inferred from the DNA. The sample holds a few hundred thousand clones; 85% to 90% are singletons and the top ten take roughly 4.1%. Per germline, CDR1 PRHDT and CDR2 FYEKMQ (reference sequence). The CDR3 has 14 residues. V was pared by 2 bases and J by 7 bases, with 3 bases of the junction left unmatched. This receptor was identified in a man aged 45-65 years with acute or convalescent COVID-19. Sequencing input: peripheral blood. The chain employs TRBV13 and TRBJ1-4; 8 bases are shared with TRBD1. This chain's CDR3 is CASSLRTGSEKLFF. The CDR3 nucleotides are TGTGCCAGCAGCTTACGGACAGGGAGTGAAAAACTGTTTTTT.